The 31 T cell receptor beta chains below all came from one sample that was sequenced in a study of metastatic and nonmetastatic thyroid tumors. TCRdb re-called clones from the PCR reads using MiXCR. The table includes tens of thousands of clones, around 15% detected once. Every patient was untreated before thyroid surgery. The specimen was blood. Source of these receptors: a female donor with papillary thyroid cancer or a benign thyroid nodule (not recorded which). Some clones in this sample may be carry-over from other donors' samples.

V usage is TRBV24-1 and J usage is TRBJ2-1; 7 nucleotides line up with TRBD2. Germline CDR1 is KGHDR and CDR2 is SFDVKD. V lost 9 bases to trimming and J lost 2 bases; unmatched junction nucleotides: 9. This CDR3 region has 15 residues. In nucleotides, the CDR3 is TGTGCCACCCGTCCCAGGGAGGGAGCCTACAATGAGCAGTTCTTC. Its translation is CATRPREGAYNEQFF.

This clone was seen only a few times. This chain joins TRBV19 and TRBJ2-1; a weak D match, TRBD2 (5 bases). Between the trimmed V and J ends, which lost 7 bases and 0 bases, there was a span of 10 bases. From germline, CDR1 is LNHDA and CDR2 SQIVND (reference sequence). The CDR3 spans 14 residues. This chain's CDR3 is CASIQSGSYNEQFF. DNA for the CDR3: TGTGCCAGTATTCAGAGCGGCTCCTACAATGAGCAGTTCTTC.

The chain uses TRBV30 and TRBJ1-5; D is possibly TRBD1 (5 bases). This CDR3 contains 14 residues. Germline CDR1 reads GTSNPN; CDR2 reads SVGIG (reference sequence). The germline V and J ends were trimmed by 0 bases and 6 bases, with 12 bases remaining between them. Written as DNA, the CDR3 is TGTGCCTGGAGTGTATATTTAAGGGGTCAGCCCCAGCATTTT. Translation gives CAWSVYLRGQPQHF.

In this sample, this clone turned up a few times. The rearrangement joins TRBV10-3 to TRBJ1-2, with D possibly being TRBD1 (5 bases). This CDR3 contains 16 residues. Germline CDR1 is ENHRY and CDR2 is SYGVKD. V lost 4 bases and J 0 bases, leaving 15 bases between the germline ends. DNA of the CDR3: TGTGCCATCAGTGTCGGAACAGGAGTTACTAACTATGGCTACACCTTC. Translation: CAISVGTGVTNYGYTF.

This clone was observed at least ten times. One end of the junction fails to match germline, which may point to a read error. The sample contains more than one DNA sequence encoding this CDR3. The chain joins TRBV12-5 to TRBJ2-3; TRBD2 aligns across 11 bases. The germline gives CDR1 LGHNT, CDR2 FRNRAP. The CDR3 sequence is 16 residues long. Written as DNA, the CDR3 is TGTGCTAGTGGTTTGGTACTAGCGGGAGTCGTAAATACGCAATATTTT. Amino acids: CASGLVLAGVVNTQYF.

This clone was seen repeatedly, ten times or more. J is TRBJ2-1 and V is TRBV10-3; D is tentatively TRBD1 or TRBD2 (5 bases each). Trimming stripped 6 bases from V and 8 bases from J, with 11 bases between. CDR1 is ENHRY and CDR2 is SYGVKD in the germline V gene. This CDR3 has 12 residues. The CDR3 reads CAIRGVFDEQFF. The CDR3 DNA sequence: TGTGCCATCAGGGGGGTTTTCGATGAGCAGTTCTTC.

A word on this clone: Mismatch with germline at one junction end may stem from a read error. The genes are TRBV20-1 and TRBJ2-7, with D tentatively TRBD2 (6 bases). This CDR3 is built from 13 residues. Germline-derived CDR1 and CDR2 are DFQATT and SNEGSKA (reference sequence). CDR3 sequence reads: CGARSTAGYEQYF. CDR3 DNA: TGCGGTGCTAGATCGACGGCGGGATACGAGCAGTACTTC.

This clone was counted ten times or more. The chain is built from TRBV20-1 and TRBJ2-7; D unresolved. Germline lookup yields CDR1 DFQATT and CDR2 SNEGSKA (reference sequence). Trimming took 0 bases from V and 3 from J, leaving 12 bases between them. The CDR3 contains 14 residues. The CDR3 nucleotides are TGCAGTGCTAGAGATCTGGGCCGTCACTACGAGCAGTACTTC. Translating it yields CSARDLGRHYEQYF.

In this sample, this clone turned up once. This may come from a read error, since a much larger clone is one base off. Within the sample, other DNA sequences also encode this same CDR3. The V and J genes are TRBV9 and TRBJ2-3; 9 positions match TRBD1. The CDR3 length is 15 residues. In germline, CDR1 is SGDLS, CDR2 YYNGEE. As DNA, the CDR3 is TGTGCCAGCAGCAATACCGGGACAGGGTCAGATACACAGTATTTT. This codes for CASSNTGTGSDTQYF.

This clone was counted a few times. The J gene is TRBJ2-2, the V gene TRBV27; 8 bases are shared with TRBD1. There are 15 residues in the CDR3. From germline, CDR1 is MNHEY and CDR2 SMNVEV (reference sequence). Trimming took 2 bases from V and 7 from J; bases not matched to a gene: 6. CDR3 DNA: TGTGCCAGCAGTTTAGGGACAGGTTTTTGCGGGGAGCTGTTTTTT. Its translation is CASSLGTGFCGELFF.

In regard to this clone: A much larger clone differs by one base, so this may be a read error. Other DNA sequences from this sample encode an identical CDR3 as well. This sequence joins TRBV24-1 and TRBJ1-1; TRBD1 matches at 7 bases. This CDR3 contains 15 residues. V shed 7 bases and J 3 bases; nucleotides not matched to a gene: 10. CDR1 KGHDR and CDR2 SFDVKD come from the germline V gene. The CDR3 bases are TGTGCCACCAGCAGAACAGGGGCCAGAGACACTGAAGCTTTCTTT. It encodes CATSRTGARDTEAFF.

Ten or more counts support this clone. The chain uses TRBV5-1 and TRBJ2-1; D is possibly TRBD2 (7 bases). V gave up 0 bases and J gave up 7 bases, with 11 bases separating them. Per germline, CDR1 SGHRS and CDR2 YFSETQ. This CDR3 region has 14 residues. As DNA, the CDR3 is TGCGCCAGCAGCTTGGGGGAGGGGGGAAATGAGCAGTTCTTC. Protein sequence: CASSLGEGGNEQFF.

This clone was seen at least ten times. The chain joins TRBV19 to TRBJ2-1; 8 bases line up with TRBD2. V lost 3 bases, J lost 5 bases, and 6 bases stayed unmatched. There are 15 residues in the CDR3. Germline lookup yields CDR1 LNHDA and CDR2 SQIVND (reference sequence). DNA for the CDR3: TGTGCCAGTAGTATCCGCGGGAGGTTCAACAATGAGCAGTTCTTC. This codes for CASSIRGRFNNEQFF.

This clone has at least ten counts. The V call is TRBV20-1, the J call TRBJ2-4; perhaps TRBD2 as D (5 bases). V lost 0 bases, J lost 5 bases, and 14 bases lay in between. The length of the CDR3 is 15 residues. The V gene's germline CDR1 is DFQATT and CDR2 SNEGSKA (reference sequence). This CDR3 reads CSARDPLRAQNIQYF. CDR3 sequence (DNA): TGCAGTGCTAGAGATCCCCTGCGGGCCCAAAACATTCAGTACTTC.

There are many counts of this clone. This chain links TRBV11-2 with TRBJ1-1; D perhaps matches TRBD1 (5 bases). The CDR3 runs 11 residues. V gave up 5 bases and J gave up 11 bases, with 12 bases separating them. Germline assignment: CDR1 SGHAT and CDR2 FQNNGV. This chain's CDR3 is CASSRGVGAFF. CDR3 bases: TGTGCCAGCAGCCGAGGGGTTGGGGCTTTCTTT.

The rearrangement uses TRBV7-2 and TRBJ2-5; 10 bases line up with TRBD2. Per the germline V gene, CDR1 is SGHTA and CDR2 is FQGNSA. V was pared by 5 bases and J by 0 bases, with 3 bases of the junction left unmatched. The CDR3 length is 15 residues. The CDR3 coding sequence is TGTGCCAGCAGCATGACTAGCGGGTACCAAGAGACCCAGTACTTC. Translated: CASSMTSGYQETQYF.

This clone was seen at least ten times. The CDR3 nucleotides read TGTGCCAGCAGGCCACTAGCGGCCAGGGGCACCGGGGAGCTGTTTTTT. This sequence encodes CASRPLAARGTGELFF. The V and J genes are TRBV12-3 or TRBV12-4 and TRBJ2-2; 8 nucleotides line up with TRBD2. CDR3 length: 16 residues. Trimming took 6 bases from V and 4 from J; bases not matched to a gene: 10.

This clone has just a few counts. This rearrangement joins TRBV24-1 to TRBJ1-6; D might be TRBD1 (6 bases). The CDR3 is 16 amino acids. Deletions cut 11 bases from V and 7 bases from J, with 23 bases between. Germline loops: CDR1 KGHDR, CDR2 SFDVKD. CDR3 sequence reads: CASTYLRQGRNSPLHF. In nucleotides, the CDR3 is TGTGCCAGCACCTACCTCCGCCAGGGGCGAAATTCACCCCTCCACTTT.

Turning to this clone: One junction end disagrees with the germline gene, perhaps due to a read error. The chain has TRBV6-1 and TRBJ2-3; TRBD2 might be the D (5 bases). This CDR3 is 14 amino acids long. Germline CDR1 and CDR2: MNHNS and SASEGT. CDR3 in amino acids: CASRPLRGTDTPYF. Written as DNA, the CDR3 is TGTGCCAGCAGGCCTTTACGGGGAACAGATACGCCGTATTTT.

This clone was observed at least ten times. Other DNA sequences in the same sample also yield this CDR3. This chain uses TRBV19 with TRBJ1-1; no clear D. The CDR3 has 14 residues. V lost 1 base and J 0 bases, leaving 6 bases between the germline ends. CDR1 is LNHDA and CDR2 is SQIVND in the germline V gene (reference sequence). CDR3 residues: CASSIGSLNTEAFF. As DNA, the CDR3 is TGTGCCAGTAGTATAGGCAGTTTGAACACTGAAGCTTTCTTT.

This clone is termed medium-sized (0.01 to 0.1%). The chain recombines TRBV6-5 with TRBJ2-7; 7 positions agree with TRBD1. CDR3 length equals 18 residues. Per the germline V gene, CDR1 is MNHEY and CDR2 is SVGAGI. The V segment lost 0 bases and the J segment 0 bases; nucleotides outside the gene matches: 11. CDR3 DNA sequence: TGTGCCAGCAGTTACTCGAGTTGGGCAGGGGGTAGCTCCTACGAGCAGTACTTC. It codes for CASSYSSWAGGSSYEQYF.

Regarding this clone: At one end, the junction sequence differs from germline, possibly due to a read error. V usage is TRBV6-5 and J usage is TRBJ1-3; D is uncertain. Germline lookup yields CDR1 MNHEY and CDR2 SVGAGI. CDR3 size: 16 residues. The CDR3 bases are TGTGCCAGCAGTTACTCTAGTCGGAGCTCTGGAAACACCGTATATTTT. Amino acids: CASSYSSRSSGNTVYF.

This clone has a count of ten or more. This chain uses TRBV5-6 with TRBJ2-1, with D unresolved. The CDR3 has 14 residues. V lost 2 bases and J 2 bases, leaving 8 bases between the germline ends. Germline assignment: CDR1 SGHDT and CDR2 YYEEEE. In DNA form, the CDR3 reads TGTGCCAGCAGCTTTCCCAGTACCTACAATGAGCAGTTCTTC. Protein sequence: CASSFPSTYNEQFF.

This clone was seen a handful of times. An end of the junction differs from the germline gene, which may be a read error. The chain is built from TRBV6-9 and TRBJ2-2, with D possibly TRBD2 on 6 matching bases. Per the germline V gene, CDR1 is MNHGY and CDR2 is SVAAGI. The CDR3 sequence is 14 residues long. CDR3 sequence (DNA): TGCGCCAGTTCTACTAGCCGTAAACACCGGGGAGCTCTTTTT. Its translation is CASSTSRKHRGALF.

This clone was seen many times. The V call is TRBV6-1, the J call TRBJ2-7, with unresolved D. The CDR3 covers 13 residues. V lost 3 bases and J lost 1, with 7 bases in between. Per the germline V gene, CDR1 is MNHNS and CDR2 is SASEGT. The CDR3, as DNA: TGTGCCAGCAGTGATTCTCCGTCCTACGAGCAGTACTTC. Translating it yields CASSDSPSYEQYF.

This clone was detected many times. J is TRBJ2-1 and V is TRBV20-1, with 8 bases identical to TRBD2. Germline CDR1 DFQATT, CDR2 SNEGSKA (reference sequence). The CDR3 has 13 residues. V lost 5 bases and J lost 4; bases outside the gene matches: 4. The CDR3 coding sequence is TGCAGTGCTCCAATAGCGGGGTACAATGAGCAGTTCTTC. This encodes CSAPIAGYNEQFF.

This clone was seen only a few times. The rearrangement uses TRBV10-2 and TRBJ1-2, with unresolved D. Trimming took off 6 bases at V and 0 bases at J, with 8 bases between the two ends. CDR1 is WSHSY, CDR2 SAAADI, per germline. The CDR3 consists of 13 residues. The CDR3 DNA follows: TGCGCCAGCAGGCTACAAGCTAACTATGGCTACACCTTC. Translation gives CASRLQANYGYTF.

In its sample, this clone was seen many times. The chain couples TRBV12-3 or TRBV12-4 to TRBJ2-3, with no clear D. The CDR3 is made up of 14 amino acids. V lost 3 bases and J 0 bases, leaving 7 bases between the germline ends. The CDR3 protein is CASSFLDSTDTQYF. The CDR3 DNA follows: TGTGCCAGCAGTTTTTTGGATAGCACAGATACGCAGTATTTT.

This clone was seen many times. The rearrangement joins TRBV5-1 to TRBJ2-5; D tentatively fits TRBD1 or TRBD2 (5 bases each). The CDR3 spans 14 residues. CDR1 is SGHRS, CDR2 YFSETQ, per germline. Trimming removed 4 bases from V and 5 bases from J, with 15 bases in between. The CDR3 loop is CASSGGNTPETQYF. The CDR3 DNA reads as TGCGCCAGCAGCGGGGGAAATACCCCGGAGACCCAGTACTTC.

This chain connects TRBV2 to TRBJ2-3; 7 nucleotides align to TRBD2. Trimming removed 5 bases from V and 2 bases from J; junction bases left unmatched: 13. The length of the CDR3 is 17 residues. Germline CDR1 reads SNHLY; CDR2 reads FYNNEI. The CDR3 sequence: CASSPTSDLTYTDTQYF. The CDR3 DNA sequence: TGTGCCAGCAGTCCTACTAGCGACCTAACTTACACAGATACGCAGTATTTT.

At least ten counts were recorded for this clone. The chain recombines TRBV20-1 with TRBJ1-5; D is unclear. This CDR3 region has 13 residues. Germline V gene data show CDR1 as DFQATT and CDR2 as SNEGSKA (reference sequence). Trimming removed 2 bases from V and 3 bases from J, with 8 bases in between. The CDR3 DNA reads as TGCAGTGCTAGATATAGCCTCAATCAGCCCCAGCATTTT. It is translated as CSARYSLNQPQHF.